A single sample gave rise to the 27 T cell receptor beta chains below, sequenced in a study of metastatic and nonmetastatic thyroid tumors. All patients were treatment-naive before thyroid surgery. From the PCR reads, TCRdb re-called clones with MiXCR. Seen here are 64,000 or so clones, under 20% observed once, and the top ten hold over 8.5%. The sequenced sample was blood. The receptor set was obtained from a male donor with papillary thyroid cancer or a benign thyroid nodule (not recorded which). Some clones in this sample may be carry-over from other donors' samples.

Details on this clone: A clone one base away is much larger, so this may be a read error. The chain is built from TRBV5-1 and TRBJ2-1, with a tentative D call TRBD2 (7 bases). Germline CDR1 and CDR2: SGHRS and YFSETQ. The length of the CDR3 is 15 residues. V was trimmed by 0 bases and J by 7 bases, leaving 14 bases between them. The CDR3 coding sequence is TGCGCCAGCAGCTTGGTCCTAGGGGGGGTGAATGAGCAGTTCTTC. Protein product: CASSLVLGGVNEQFF.

This clone came up a few times. The genes are TRBV10-3 and TRBJ1-2; TRBD1 aligns across 8 bases. Germline assignment: CDR1 ENHRY and CDR2 SYGVKD. The CDR3 sequence is 17 residues long. V shed 2 bases, J shed 8 bases, and the junction held 16 bases outside the gene matches. CDR3 coding DNA: TGTGCCATCAGTGAGAATGCCGGACAGGGAATCGCTCACGGCTACACCTTC. It yields the protein CAISENAGQGIAHGYTF.

As for this clone: A much larger clone is a single base away; this may be a read error. This chain links TRBV20-1 with TRBJ2-7, with D hard to call. Germline values: CDR1 DFQATT, CDR2 SNEGSKA (reference sequence). Trimming stripped 2 bases from V and 8 bases from J, with 16 bases between. The CDR3 sequence is 13 residues long. In nucleotides, the CDR3 is TGCAGTGCTAGAATGGCTAGTAAGTACAAGCAGTACTTC. Its translation is CSARMASKYKQYF.

This clone appeared many times. The chain carries TRBV5-6 and TRBJ2-1; possibly TRBD2 for D (6 bases). This CDR3 comprises 17 residues. Germline V lookup: CDR1 SGHDT, CDR2 YYEEEE. Trimming stripped 0 bases from V and 0 bases from J, with 13 bases between. CDR3 loop: CASSLDRLGSSYNEQFF. The CDR3 nucleotides are TGTGCCAGCAGCTTGGATCGACTCGGGAGCTCCTACAATGAGCAGTTCTTC.

This clone was observed a handful of times. This clone may be a read error of a much larger clone one base away. This rearrangement joins TRBV20-1 to TRBJ2-5; perhaps TRBD1 as D (6 bases). Per the germline V gene, CDR1 is DFQATT and CDR2 is SNEGSKA (reference sequence). Trimming took off 1 base at V and 2 bases at J, with 8 bases between the two ends. The CDR3 sequence is 13 residues long. The CDR3 reads CSARGGQQETQYF. CDR3 nucleotides: TGCAGTGCTAGAGGGGGGCAACAAGAGACCCAGTACTTC.

This clone was seen ten or more times. The V gene is TRBV27, the J gene TRBJ2-1; 11 bases are a match to TRBD2. V gave up 7 bases and J gave up 9 bases; unmatched junction bases: 20. The length of the CDR3 is 18 residues. The germline V gene has CDR1 MNHEY and CDR2 SMNVEV (reference sequence). The CDR3 region has the DNA TGTGCCAGCATAGGGGGCGGTAGCGGGAGGGCCGGGTATAGTGAGCAGTTCTTC. Residues: CASIGGGSGRAGYSEQFF.

This clone was detected ten times or more. The V and J genes are TRBV5-7 and TRBJ2-3; 10 bases align to TRBD2. TRBV5-7 carries the ORF label, with uncertain function. Trimming took 10 bases from V and 3 from J; bases not matched to a gene: 20. The CDR3 runs 18 residues. For the CDR3, the DNA is TGTGCCTCGGTATCCGGATCAAGCGGGAGGGCCTGGACAGATACGCAGTATTTT. Residues: CASVSGSSGRAWTDTQYF.

This clone was picked up many times. J is TRBJ1-5 and V is TRBV2, with 7 bases identical to TRBD1. Germline lookup yields CDR1 SNHLY and CDR2 FYNNEI. V gave up 6 bases and J gave up 6 bases; unmatched junction bases: 8. This CDR3 comprises 14 residues. The CDR3 reads CASSSGTVGQPQHF. CDR3 nucleotide sequence: TGTGCCAGCAGCTCAGGGACAGTAGGTCAGCCCCAGCATTTT. The full variable domain, its missing parts supplied by reference TRBV2 and TRBJ1-5, is EPEVTQTPSHQVTQMGQEVILRCVPISNHLYFYWYRQILGQKVEFLVSFYNNEISEKSEIFDDQFSVERPDGSNFTLKIRSTKLEDSAMYFCASSSGTVGQPQHFGDGTRLSIL.

The sample holds many counts of this clone. V gene TRBV20-1 combines with J gene TRBJ2-3; 9 nucleotides agree with TRBD1. The CDR3 sequence is 15 residues long. V lost 6 bases to trimming and J lost 2 bases; unmatched junction nucleotides: 9. Germline V gives CDR1 DFQATT, CDR2 SNEGSKA (reference sequence). The chain's CDR3 is CSASRDRVATDTQYF. CDR3 bases: TGCAGTGCGAGCCGGGACAGGGTGGCCACAGATACGCAGTATTTT.

Points on this clone: A much larger clone differs by one base, so this may be a read error. The chain is built from TRBV10-3 and TRBJ2-2, with D perhaps matching TRBD2 (5 bases). Germline V CDR1 and CDR2: ENHRY, SYGVKD. This CDR3 spans 14 amino acids. V lost 11 bases to trimming and J lost 10 bases, with 23 bases between them. This chain's CDR3 is CALTPVPAGEELFF. The CDR3 bases are TGTGCCCTCACCCCCGTCCCCGCGGGTGAGGAGCTGTTTTTT.

This clone has more than one count but fewer than ten. A read error may be the cause here, since a much bigger clone is one base away. The V gene is TRBV7-6, the J gene TRBJ2-5; 7 nucleotides align to TRBD2. Germline loops: CDR1 SGHVS, CDR2 FNYEAQ. The CDR3 sequence is 14 residues long. The DNA of the CDR3 is TGTGCCAGCAGCGATCGGGGGGTCCCGGAGACCAAGTACTTC. It encodes CASSDRGVPETKYF.

This clone was observed a handful of times. A read error may explain this, as a much larger clone is one base away. The rearrangement links TRBV2 to TRBJ1-2; unclear D gene. This CDR3 is 13 amino acids long. The germline V and J ends were trimmed by 7 bases and 8 bases, with 17 bases remaining between them. CDR1 is SNHLY, CDR2 FYNNEI, per germline. CDR3 protein: CASKLTDLQGYTF. The CDR3 DNA reads as TGTGCCAGCAAATTGACCGACCTCCAGGGCTACACCTTC.

This clone showed up just a few times. The chain employs TRBV6-4 and TRBJ2-7; 7 bases fit TRBD1. Germline lookup yields CDR1 MRHNA and CDR2 SNTAGT. CDR3 length: 15 amino acids. V lost 3 bases, J lost 6 bases, and 11 bases stayed unmatched. Written as DNA, the CDR3 is TGTGCCAGCAGTGAGACGGACGGGACAGTTGCCGAGCAGTACTTC. Translating gives CASSETDGTVAEQYF.

This clone has more than one count but fewer than ten. CDR3 coding DNA: TGTGCCAGCAGTTCCCCAACTAGCGCAAGGGGGGATGAGCAGTTCTTC. It codes for CASSSPTSARGDEQFF. The J gene is TRBJ2-1, the V gene TRBV6-2 or TRBV6-3, with TRBD2 as a possible D gene (7 bases). The CDR3 runs 16 residues. Deletions cut 4 bases from V and 8 bases from J, with 21 bases between. CDR1 and CDR2 from the germline V gene are MNHEY and SVGEGT.

This clone appeared many times. V usage is TRBV4-3 and J usage is TRBJ2-2; tentative D call: TRBD2 (6 bases). This CDR3 has 15 amino acids. The V gene lost 4 bases and the J gene lost 7 bases, with 16 bases spanning the gap. Germline V gene sequence: CDR1 LGHNA, CDR2 YSLEER. The CDR3 is CASSLSTSLGGELFF. DNA for the CDR3: TGCGCCAGCAGCCTTTCGACTAGTCTTGGCGGGGAGCTGTTTTTT.

The table lists this clone with many counts. Other DNA variants within this sample encode the same CDR3. V gene TRBV6-4 combines with J gene TRBJ1-1; no clear D gene. The CDR3 totals 14 residues. V was trimmed by 0 bases and J by 4 bases, leaving 9 bases between them. CDR1 is MRHNA and CDR2 is SNTAGT in the germline V gene. As DNA, the CDR3 is TGTGCCAGCAGTGACTCGAGTCGGGGCACTGAAGCTTTCTTT. It encodes CASSDSSRGTEAFF.

This clone was recorded once. This chain links TRBV2 with TRBJ2-2; D remains ambiguous. Germline CDR1 and CDR2: SNHLY and FYNNEI. This CDR3 is built from 17 residues. V dropped 5 bases and J dropped 0 bases, with 16 bases sitting between them. The CDR3 nucleotides are TGTGCCAGCAGTCTCTCTCTCAATGAGCCGAACACCGGGGAGCTGTTTTTT. It yields the protein CASSLSLNEPNTGELFF. Supplemented by reference TRBV2 and TRBJ2-2, the full variable domain reads EPEVTQTPSHQVTQMGQEVILRCVPISNHLYFYWYRQILGQKVEFLVSFYNNEISEKSEIFDDQFSVERPDGSNFTLKIRSTKLEDSAMYFCASSLSLNEPNTGELFFGEGSRLTVL.

The sample holds many counts of this clone. The chain joins TRBV4-2 to TRBJ1-2; 7 positions match TRBD1. The CDR3 loop spans 14 amino acids. Losses at the gene ends were 3 bases for V and 2 bases for J; bases not matched to a gene: 3. Germline V gene lookup returns CDR1 LGHNA and CDR2 YNFKEQ. CDR3 region: CASSHETGNYGYTF. The CDR3 DNA sequence: TGTGCCAGCAGCCATGAGACAGGGAACTATGGCTACACCTTC.

This clone was found many times. The rearrangement uses TRBV4-2 and TRBJ1-6; D perhaps matches TRBD1 (6 bases). This CDR3 contains 17 residues. Trimming left V 3 bases short and J 9 bases short, with 21 bases between. Germline V gene data show CDR1 as LGHNA and CDR2 as YNFKEQ. The CDR3 DNA reads as TGTGCCAGCAGCCACACAGCCGGTAACAGGGCAGGTTCACCCCTCCACTTT. It specifies CASSHTAGNRAGSPLHF.

This clone was observed many times. The chain joins TRBV5-5 to TRBJ2-3; D unclear. Germline lookup yields CDR1 SGHKS and CDR2 YYEKEE (reference sequence). Between the trimmed V and J ends, which lost 2 bases and 4 bases, there was a span of 11 bases. The CDR3 sequence is 14 residues long. The CDR3 sequence: CASSLVLGADTQYF. In nucleotides, the CDR3 is TGTGCCAGCAGCTTAGTTCTAGGCGCAGATACGCAGTATTTT.

The V call is TRBV6-2 or TRBV6-3, the J call TRBJ2-2; D not resolved. This CDR3 has 15 amino acids. In germline, CDR1 is MNHEY, CDR2 SVGEGT. Deletions cut 1 base from V and 4 bases from J, with 10 bases between. The CDR3 DNA reads as TGTGCCAGCAGTTACTTGAGAACACCCACCGGGGAGCTGTTTTTT. Translation gives CASSYLRTPTGELFF.

V is TRBV6-2 or TRBV6-3 and J is TRBJ2-2, with D uncertain. Germline loops: CDR1 MNHEY, CDR2 SVGEGT. The CDR3 runs 13 residues. The V and J ends lost 7 bases and 1 base respectively, with 7 bases between them. Here the CDR3 reads CASKSGNTGELFF. For the CDR3, the DNA is TGTGCCAGCAAATCGGGGAACACCGGGGAGCTGTTTTTT.

This clone was recorded many times. J is TRBJ2-2 and V is TRBV30; D is unclear. V was cut by 4 bases and J by 4 bases, with 13 bases left in between. This CDR3 contains 14 residues. From germline, CDR1 is GTSNPN and CDR2 SVGIG (reference sequence). CDR3 sequence: CAWTVVLGTGELFF. The CDR3 DNA follows: TGTGCCTGGACAGTCGTCCTGGGCACCGGGGAGCTGTTTTTT.

This clone was detected many times. Other DNA sequences in this sample translate to the same CDR3. The chain is built from TRBV4-1 and TRBJ2-2; the D gene is possibly TRBD2 (6 bases). V dropped 4 bases and J dropped 4 bases, with 10 bases sitting between them. Germline V lookup: CDR1 MGHRA, CDR2 YSYEKL. This CDR3 comprises 14 residues. This CDR3 reads CASSPGLFTGELFF. CDR3 DNA: TGCGCCAGCAGCCCTGGACTATTCACCGGGGAGCTGTTTTTT.

This clone occurred many times. A single base separates this from a much larger clone, so it may be a read error. The CDR3 does not end in the conserved phenylalanine or tryptophan, so this is likely a read error. V is TRBV6-2 or TRBV6-3 and J is TRBJ1-1, with TRBD1 matching 7 bases. The CDR3 extends over 16 amino acids. V lost 6 bases, J lost 6 bases, and 16 bases stayed unmatched. Germline CDR1 is MNHEY and CDR2 is SVGEGT. DNA of the CDR3: TGTGCCAGCAGGTATACCCCTCAGGGGGTAAAAGCTGAAGCTTTCCTT. Residues: CASRYTPQGVKAEAFL.

In its sample, this clone was seen many times. The gene calls are TRBV10-2 and TRBJ2-7; 9 bases match TRBD1. The CDR3 loop spans 16 amino acids. The ends lost 3 bases at V and 2 bases at J; junction bases unmatched: 8. The germline gives CDR1 WSHSY, CDR2 SAAADI. Here the CDR3 reads CASSESGTGSPYEQYF. Here the CDR3 DNA reads TGCGCCAGCAGTGAATCCGGGACAGGGAGCCCCTACGAGCAGTACTTC.

This chain joins TRBV24-1 and TRBJ2-3; D may correspond to TRBD1 or TRBD2 (5 bases each). The CDR3 has 16 amino acids. V was trimmed by 4 bases and J by 0 bases, leaving 13 bases between them. From germline, CDR1 is KGHDR and CDR2 SFDVKD. The CDR3 is CATSEPRDPSTDTQYF. The CDR3, as DNA: TGTGCCACCAGTGAACCCCGGGACCCTAGCACAGATACGCAGTATTTT.